This entry concerns a single T cell receptor (beta chain). The target antigen is unknown. Germline trimming cut 8 bases from V and 3 bases from J; bases unmatched to any gene: 8. Germline CDR1 SGHVS, CDR2 FNYEAQ. This CDR3 comprises 15 residues. This entry belongs to a study of cytomegalovirus exposure and HLA in healthy donors. Study-level findings and limits: As confirmed in vitro, three CMV-associated chains were specific for CMV antigens. Cytomegalovirus association was assigned to about 150 TCR beta chains. Subsequent analysis showed first-cohort TCR clusters tending to co-occur in 120 validation repertoires.

From the 120-subject validation cohort, which was separate from the roughly 710-subject first cohort, the donors were drawn. Profiling relied on immunoSEQ multiplex PCR, and the TCRdb table lists in-frame clones only, not all of them. This sample carries fewer than 400,000 clones, 86% of them seen once, and the ten largest clones take around 0.8%. Specimen: PBMCs. The genes are TRBV7-6 and TRBJ1-1; 11 bases fit TRBD1. The TCR sequence derives from a woman aged 18 to 35 in good health and CMV-seronegative. The CDR3 DNA follows: TGTGCCAGCGGGGAAGGACAGGGGGCTTACACTGAAGCTTTCTTT. It codes for CASGEGQGAYTEAFF.